This T cell receptor beta chain stems from a study of blood T cells in healthy people across ages. Study-wide results and caveats: The recorded TCR beta diversity per million T cells decreased in a roughly linear manner with age.

PCR was performed a second time for about 6 to 12 cycles using a sample-barcoded 5' primer and a J-beta primer mix. Carrying 12 random nucleotides, a template-switch adaptor labeled each individual cDNA molecule. TCRdb reprocessed the 5' RACE reads via MiXCR and lists one record per CDR3 protein. The sample lists 600,000 or so distinct CDR3 sequences, 21% seen once, with roughly 3.6% in the top ten. Concerning this clonotype itself: The antigen is unknown.

There are 15 residues in the CDR3. Losses at the gene ends were 7 bases for V and 4 bases for J; bases not matched to a gene: 7. Germline V gene sequence: CDR1 SGHVS, CDR2 FNYEAQ. This TCR was sampled from a man aged 65 to 79 in good health. The chain combines TRBV7-6 with TRBJ2-5; 12 nucleotides agree with TRBD2. Sequenced: blood. This chain's CDR3 is CASTLTSGGLETQYF. The CDR3 DNA reads as TGTGCCAGCACCTTGACTAGCGGGGGCCTAGAGACCCAGTACTTC.